The subject of this entry is one TCR beta chain. Its matching antigen is unknown. CD45RA+ naive and CD45RA-negative memory subsets were separated from CD4+ cells. Several immunoSEQ 96-well plates shared each subset's DNA, each plate a replicate. Methods used by the authors: Filtering differed, since immunoSEQ gave only junction sequences and no quality scores. Clones were read by immunoSEQ multiplex PCR, and TCRdb kept only the in-frame ones, dropping some. Clone size and the V and J calls come from that table; the DNA yielded D and trimming. This table holds some 1,600,000 clones, 98% found once. This specimen comes from a study of shared clonotypes between healthy human individuals. The CDR3 extends over 14 amino acids. Trimming removed 4 bases at V and 2 bases at J, with 11 bases between. Germline V gene lookup returns CDR1 SNHLY and CDR2 FYNNEI. Study results and limitations: Against clonotypes common to all four donors, non-shared ones had lower generation probabilities.

The rearrangement joins TRBV2 to TRBJ1-2; D is ambiguous. This receptor was taken from a man aged 25 to 40 in good health. The sample was naive CD4+ T cells sorted from blood. Subset specified: CD45RA+ positively selected. DNA for the CDR3: TGTGCCAGCAGTGTAAAGACCCTGAACTATGGCTACACCTTC. It translates to CASSVKTLNYGYTF.